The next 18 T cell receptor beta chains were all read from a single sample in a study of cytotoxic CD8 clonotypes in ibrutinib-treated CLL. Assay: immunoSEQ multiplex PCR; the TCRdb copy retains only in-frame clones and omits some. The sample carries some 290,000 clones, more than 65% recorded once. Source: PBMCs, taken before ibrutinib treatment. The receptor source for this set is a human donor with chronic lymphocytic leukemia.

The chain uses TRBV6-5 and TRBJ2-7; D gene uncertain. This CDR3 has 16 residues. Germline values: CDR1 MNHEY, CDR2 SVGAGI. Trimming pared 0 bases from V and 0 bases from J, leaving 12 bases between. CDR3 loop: CASSYSGARSSYEQYF. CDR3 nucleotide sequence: TGTGCCAGCAGTTACTCTGGAGCGAGGAGCTCCTACGAGCAGTACTTC.

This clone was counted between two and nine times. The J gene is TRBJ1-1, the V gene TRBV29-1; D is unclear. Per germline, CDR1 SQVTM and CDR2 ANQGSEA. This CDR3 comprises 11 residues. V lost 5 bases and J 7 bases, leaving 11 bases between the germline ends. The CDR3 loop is CSVRTLIEAFF. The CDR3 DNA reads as TGCAGCGTTAGGACCCTGATTGAAGCTTTCTTT.

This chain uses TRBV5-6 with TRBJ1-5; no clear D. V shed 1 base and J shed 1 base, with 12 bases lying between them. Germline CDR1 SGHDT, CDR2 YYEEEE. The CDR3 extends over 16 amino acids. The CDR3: CASSLRRGRSNQPQHF. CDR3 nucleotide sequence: TGTGCCAGCAGCTTGCGCCGAGGACGGAGCAATCAGCCCCAGCATTTT.

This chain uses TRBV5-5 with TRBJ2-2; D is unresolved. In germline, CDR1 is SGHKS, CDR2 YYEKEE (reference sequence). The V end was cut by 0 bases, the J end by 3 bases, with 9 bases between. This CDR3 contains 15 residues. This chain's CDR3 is CASSLGLTYTGELFF. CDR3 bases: TGTGCCAGCAGCTTGGGACTCACGTACACCGGGGAGCTGTTTTTT.

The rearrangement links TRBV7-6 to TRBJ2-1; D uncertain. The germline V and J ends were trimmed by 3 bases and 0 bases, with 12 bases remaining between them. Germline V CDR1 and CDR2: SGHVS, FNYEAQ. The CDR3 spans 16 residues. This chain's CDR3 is CASSLRSWSSYNEQFF. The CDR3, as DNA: TGTGCCAGCAGCTTGCGGTCCTGGAGCTCCTACAATGAGCAGTTCTTC. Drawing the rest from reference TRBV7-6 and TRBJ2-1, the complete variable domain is GAGVSQSPRYKVTKRGQDVALRCDPISGHVSLYWYRQALGQGPEFLTYFNYEAQQDKSGLPNDRFSAERPEGSISTLTIQRTEQRDSAMYRCASSLRSWSSYNEQFFGPGTRLTVL.

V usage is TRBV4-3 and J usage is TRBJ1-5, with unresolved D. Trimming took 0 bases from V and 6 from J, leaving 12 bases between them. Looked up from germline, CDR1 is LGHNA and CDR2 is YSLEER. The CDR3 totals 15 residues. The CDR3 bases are TGCGCCAGCAGCCAAGAGTGGTTGGGAAGTCAGCCCCAGCATTTT. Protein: CASSQEWLGSQPQHF.

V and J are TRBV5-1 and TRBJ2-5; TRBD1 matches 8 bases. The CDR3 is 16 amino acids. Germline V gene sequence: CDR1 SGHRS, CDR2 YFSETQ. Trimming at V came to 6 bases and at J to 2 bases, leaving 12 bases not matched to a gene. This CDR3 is CASTRDRGLAQETQYF. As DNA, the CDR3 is TGCGCCAGCACCCGAGACAGGGGTTTGGCGCAAGAGACCCAGTACTTC.

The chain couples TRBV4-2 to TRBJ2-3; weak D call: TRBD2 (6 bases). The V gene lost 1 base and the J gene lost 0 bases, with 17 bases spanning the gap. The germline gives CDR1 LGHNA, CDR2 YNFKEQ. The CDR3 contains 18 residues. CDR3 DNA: TGTGCCAGCAGCCAAGTTAGCGGCCCCGGTACTAGCACAGATACGCAGTATTTT. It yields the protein CASSQVSGPGTSTDTQYF.

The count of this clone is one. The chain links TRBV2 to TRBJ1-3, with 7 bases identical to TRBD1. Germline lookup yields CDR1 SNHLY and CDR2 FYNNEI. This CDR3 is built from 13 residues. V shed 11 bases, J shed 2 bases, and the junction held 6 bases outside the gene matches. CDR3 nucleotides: TGTGCCTCCACAGGGGTTGCTGGAAACACCATATATTTT. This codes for CASTGVAGNTIYF.

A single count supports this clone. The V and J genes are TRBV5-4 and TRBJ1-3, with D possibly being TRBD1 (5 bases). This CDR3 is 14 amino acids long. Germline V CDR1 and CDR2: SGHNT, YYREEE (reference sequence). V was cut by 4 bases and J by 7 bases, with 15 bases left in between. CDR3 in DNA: TGTGCCAGCAGCCCGAGAGGGCAGGGTAACACCATATATTTT. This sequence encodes CASSPRGQGNTIYF.

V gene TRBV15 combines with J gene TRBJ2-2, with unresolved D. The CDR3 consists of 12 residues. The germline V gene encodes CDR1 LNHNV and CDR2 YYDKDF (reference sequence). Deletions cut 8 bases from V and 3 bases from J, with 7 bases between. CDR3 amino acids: CATYGYTGELFF. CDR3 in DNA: TGTGCCACCTACGGTTACACCGGGGAGCTGTTTTTT.

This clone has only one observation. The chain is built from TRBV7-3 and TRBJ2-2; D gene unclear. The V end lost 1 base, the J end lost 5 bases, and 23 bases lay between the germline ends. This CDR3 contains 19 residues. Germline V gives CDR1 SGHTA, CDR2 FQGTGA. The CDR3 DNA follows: TGTGCCAGCAGCTTAAATACGGCTGGATTAGGGTTGGGGACCGGGGAGCTGTTTTTT. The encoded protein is CASSLNTAGLGLGTGELFF.

CDR3 sequence (DNA): TGTGCCAGCTCACCACCTGTTGGATTTGGGTACAATGAGCAGTTCTTC. Its translation: CASSPPVGFGYNEQFF. This chain connects TRBV18 to TRBJ2-1; D is unclear. This CDR3 is 16 amino acids long. V was trimmed by 0 bases and J by 4 bases, leaving 13 bases between them. Germline CDR1 is KGHSH and CDR2 is LQKENI. Full variable domain (remainder filled in from reference TRBV18 and TRBJ2-1): NAGVMQNPRHLVRRRGQEARLRCSPMKGHSHVYWYRQLPEEGLKFMVYLQKENIIDESGMPKERFSAEFPKEGPSILRIQQVVRGDSAAYFCASSPPVGFGYNEQFFGPGTRLTVL.

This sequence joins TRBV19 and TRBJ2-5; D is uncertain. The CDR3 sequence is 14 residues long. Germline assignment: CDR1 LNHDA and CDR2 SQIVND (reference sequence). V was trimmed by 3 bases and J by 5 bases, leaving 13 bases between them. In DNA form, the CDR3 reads TGTGCCAGTAGTATTGCCGGGTGGACGGAGACCCAGTACTTC. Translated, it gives CASSIAGWTETQYF.

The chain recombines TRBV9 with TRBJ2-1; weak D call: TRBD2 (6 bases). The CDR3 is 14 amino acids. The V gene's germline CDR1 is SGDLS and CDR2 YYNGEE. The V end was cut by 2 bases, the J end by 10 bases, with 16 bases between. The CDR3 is CASSVGSPHGEQFF. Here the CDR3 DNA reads TGTGCCAGCAGCGTCGGGAGTCCCCATGGCGAGCAGTTCTTC.

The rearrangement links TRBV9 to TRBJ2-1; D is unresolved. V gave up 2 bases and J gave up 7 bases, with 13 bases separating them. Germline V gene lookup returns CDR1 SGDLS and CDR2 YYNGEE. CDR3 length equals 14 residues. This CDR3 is CASSVTPGLNEQFF. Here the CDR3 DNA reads TGTGCCAGCAGCGTCACCCCAGGCCTGAATGAGCAGTTCTTC.

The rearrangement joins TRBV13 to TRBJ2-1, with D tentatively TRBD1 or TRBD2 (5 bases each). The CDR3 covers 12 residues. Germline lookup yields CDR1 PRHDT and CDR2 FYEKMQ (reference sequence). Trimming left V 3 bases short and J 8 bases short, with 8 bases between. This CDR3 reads CASSFQGDEQFF. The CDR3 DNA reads TGTGCCAGCAGCTTTCAGGGAGATGAGCAGTTCTTC.

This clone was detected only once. Written as DNA, the CDR3 is TGTGCCACCAGCAGAGGGGGGGTAGGGTACAATGAGCAGTTCTTC. It yields the protein CATSRGGVGYNEQFF. The rearrangement uses TRBV15 and TRBJ2-1; TRBD2 might be the D (6 bases). V dropped 1 base and J dropped 4 bases, with 11 bases sitting between them. CDR1 and CDR2 from the germline V gene are LNHNV and YYDKDF (reference sequence). The CDR3 runs to 15 residues.